This T cell receptor beta chain was captured by sequencing in a study of T-cell memory formation after mild COVID-19. About the study: TCR clustering was largely donor specific. Findings and limits, study-wide: Contracting CD4+ clones sat mainly in CM and EM; CD8+ in EMRA.

Germline CDR1 and CDR2: MRHNA and SNTAGT. Unmatched junction bases numbered 3, after V lost 6 bases and J lost 3 bases. This CDR3 contains 14 residues. This clonotype was detected many times. The antigen remains undetermined. Amplification by 5'RACE using constant-segment primers produced TCR alpha and TCR beta cDNA libraries that carried sample barcodes and UMIs. TCRdb reprocessed the 5' RACE reads with MiXCR, giving one entry per CDR3 protein. The sample carries hundreds of thousands of distinct CDR3 sequences, around a quarter recorded once. The sequence came from an adult woman who had mild COVID-19 (a few samples of this study predate the infection). Cell type and time point are not known. The rearrangement joins TRBV6-4 to TRBJ2-2, with 8 bases identical to TRBD1. Material: PBMCs or a T cell subset sorted from them (not recorded which). The CDR3 loop reads CASSPDRDTGELFF. CDR3 bases: TGTGCCAGCAGCCCGGACAGGGACACCGGGGAGCTGTTTTTT.